These T cell receptor beta chains were read from a single sample in a study of cytomegalovirus exposure and HLA in healthy donors. Measured with immunoSEQ multiplex PCR; TCRdb has only the in-frame clones, and not every one. The table records 130,000 or so clones, 60% to 80% of them present only once. The specimen sequenced was PBMCs. The receptors come from a male donor in good health and CMV-seronegative. Each CDR3 is given with its conserved first and last residue. The order of the fields is clone size, D gene, V gene, J gene, CDR3 DNA, CDR3 protein. A D gene is named only where the DNA matches it firmly. Only some rows state a clone size, as once, few, many or a class for expanded clones.

>.|.|TRBV28|TRBJ1-4
TGTGCCAGCAGAAGGGGAGAAAAACTGTTTTTT
CASRRGEKLFF
>.|.|TRBV19|TRBJ1-6
TGTGCCAGTAGTATAAGGTTACGACCGGGGAATTCACCCCTCCACTTT
CASSIRLRPGNSPLHF
>.|TRBD2|TRBV6-1|TRBJ2-1
TGTGCCAGCAGTGAACCCCCTAGCGGGAGGGCCGGTGAGCAGTTCTTC
CASSEPPSGRAGEQFF
>.|.|TRBV2|TRBJ2-7
TGTGCCAGCACTGTGAGGCCCTCCTCCTACGAGCAGTACTTC
CASTVRPSSYEQYF
>.|.|TRBV4-3|TRBJ1-3
TGCGCCAGCAGCCAAGATCGAGGCGGGGCAGGGAGTGGAAACACCATATATTTT
CASSQDRGGAGSGNTIYF
>.|TRBD2|TRBV7-8|TRBJ2-5
TGTGCCAGCAGCTTAGGAACTAGCGGGGGGGCCCAATGGGAGACCCAGTACTTC
CASSLGTSGGAQWETQYF
>.|.|TRBV5-5|TRBJ1-4
TGTGCCAGCAGCTTTCCCCAGAATGAAAAACTGTTTTTT
CASSFPQNEKLFF
>.|TRBD1|TRBV19|TRBJ1-4
TGTGCCAGTGGGACAGGGTGGCGCGAAAAACTGTTTTTT
CASGTGWREKLFF
>.|TRBD1|TRBV6-6|TRBJ1-2
TGTGCCAGCAGTCCCCGGGACAGCACGTATGGCTACACCTTC
CASSPRDSTYGYTF
>.|TRBD1|TRBV19|TRBJ2-1
TGTGCCAGTAGTATAGGAGGGGACAGGGGGCGACATGAGCAGTTCTTC
CASSIGGDRGRHEQFF
>few|.|TRBV5-5|TRBJ1-2
TGTGCCAGCAGCCCGGCAGTAGGGGTGGCGAGCTATGGCTACACCTTC
CASSPAVGVASYGYTF
>.|TRBD1|TRBV7-2|TRBJ2-2
TGTGCCAGCAGCTCGACAGGGCAGAACACCGGGGAGCTGTTTTTT
CASSSTGQNTGELFF
>.|TRBD1|TRBV4-1|TRBJ2-7
TGCGCCAGCAGCCGCAGGGACAGATCCTACGAGCAGTACTTC
CASSRRDRSYEQYF
>.|TRBD1|TRBV6-5|TRBJ1-5
TGTGCCAGCAGCCGGACAGGCCGAGGCAATCAGCCCCAGCATTTT
CASSRTGRGNQPQHF
>.|TRBD1|TRBV7-6|TRBJ2-1
TGTGCCAGCAGCTTAGCCGCTAGGGACAGATTTACCTCCTACAATGAGCAGTTCTTC
CASSLAARDRFTSYNEQFF
>.|TRBD1|TRBV5-5|TRBJ1-1
TGTGCCAGCAGCTTGGGGACAGGTCTGCTTGTTGAAGCTTTCTTT
CASSLGTGLLVEAFF
>few|TRBD2|TRBV6-5|TRBJ2-7
TGTGCCAGCAGCTTAGGCCGGACTAGTCCCTACGAGCAGTACTTC
CASSLGRTSPYEQYF
>few|TRBD2|TRBV6-4|TRBJ2-1
TGTGCCAGCAGCGGGGAGGGTTACAATGAGCAGTTCTTC
CASSGEGYNEQFF
>.|TRBD1|TRBV27|TRBJ1-1
TGTGCCAGCAGTTTACGCCAAGGACAGGGAAACACTGAAGCTTTCTTT
CASSLRQGQGNTEAFF
>.|TRBD2|TRBV14|TRBJ2-7
TGTGCCAGCAGCCCAAGACTAGCGGGAAGGTACGAGCAGTACTTC
CASSPRLAGRYEQYF
>few|TRBD2|TRBV5-4|TRBJ2-1
TGTGCCAGCAGCTTGGCTTCGCGACTAGCGGGGGGGGACAATGAGCAGTTCTTC
CASSLASRLAGGDNEQFF
>.|TRBD1|TRBV2|TRBJ2-1
TGTGCCAGCAGAGCCCGGGACAGGGCTTCCTACAATGAGCAGTTCTTC
CASRARDRASYNEQFF